This T cell receptor beta chain was obtained from a study of OX40 agonist ivuxolimab in advanced cancers. Study summary: At doses from 0.01 to 10 mg/kg, patients were given intravenous ivuxolimab every 2 weeks. Findings and limits, study-wide: In the 0.1-3.0 mg/kg groups, partial responders showed among the lowest expansion.

Generated by immunoSEQ multiplex PCR, the TCRdb table keeps only in-frame clones and is missing some. The repertoire consists of approximately 61,000 clones, with roughly 80% occurring once and the leading ten covering less than 2%. V was clipped by 5 bases and J by 3 bases, with 10 bases between them. CDR1 and CDR2 from the germline V gene are SGHAT and FQDESV (reference sequence). This CDR3 has 13 residues. In regard to this clone: What it binds is not known.

This receptor was taken from an adult with an advanced solid tumor such as melanoma, head and neck, liver or kidney cancer. Sequencing used CD4+ or CD8+ T cells sorted from blood, obtained in a trial of the OX40 agonist ivuxolimab. The chain employs TRBV11-1 and TRBJ1-1, with D unclear. CDR3 region: CASSTGPYTEAFF. CDR3 nucleotide sequence: TGTGCCAGCAGCACCGGGCCCTACACTGAAGCTTTCTTT.